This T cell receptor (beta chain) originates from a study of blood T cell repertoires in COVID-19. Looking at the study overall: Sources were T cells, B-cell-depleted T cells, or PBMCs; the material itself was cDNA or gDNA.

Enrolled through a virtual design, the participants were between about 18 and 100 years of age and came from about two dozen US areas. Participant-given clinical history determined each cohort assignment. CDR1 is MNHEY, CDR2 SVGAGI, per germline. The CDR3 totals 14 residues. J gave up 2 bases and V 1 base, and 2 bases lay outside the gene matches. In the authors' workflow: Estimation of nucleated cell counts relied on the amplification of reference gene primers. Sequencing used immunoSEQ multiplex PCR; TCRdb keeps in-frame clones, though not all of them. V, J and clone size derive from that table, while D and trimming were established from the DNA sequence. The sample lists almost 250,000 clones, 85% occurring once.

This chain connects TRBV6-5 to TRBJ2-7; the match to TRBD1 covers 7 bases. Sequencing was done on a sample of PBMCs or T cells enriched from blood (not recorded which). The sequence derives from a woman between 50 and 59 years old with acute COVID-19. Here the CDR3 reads CASSYFTGAYEQYF. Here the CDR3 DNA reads TGTGCCAGCAGTTACTTTACAGGGGCCTACGAGCAGTACTTC.